The T cell receptor beta chain under discussion was sequenced for a study of T cells in Graves' hyperthyroidism and ophthalmopathy. Authors of the study amplified TCR beta CDR3 regions from RNA transcripts. The TCR CDR3 was amplified in a first-round RT-PCR using the HTBI primer set. MiXCR, applied by TCRdb to the multiplex PCR reads, yields one record per CDR3 protein. The table includes approximately 400,000 distinct CDR3 sequences, over 12% detected once. The cohort's ophthalmopathy patients, a group with duration under 3 months, had a Clinical Activity Score of at least 3 and a NOSPECS grade of at least 4. Germline trimming cut 9 bases from V and 7 bases from J; bases unmatched to any gene: 11. This CDR3 comprises 13 residues. CDR1 and CDR2 (germline): SGHRS, YFSETQ.

The sequenced material came from blood. The chain combines TRBV5-1 with TRBJ2-7; 9 positions match TRBD2. The sequence was collected from a man aged 45-60 years with Graves' ophthalmopathy. Written as DNA, the CDR3 is TGCGCCAACAGAACTAGCGGGCCGGGGGAGCAGTACTTC. This gives the protein CANRTSGPGEQYF. Together with reference TRBV5-1 and TRBJ2-7, the CDR3 gives the full variable domain: KAGVTQTPRYLIKTRGQQVTLSCSPISGHRSVSWYQQTPGQGLQFLFEYFSETQRNKGNFPGRFSGRQFSNSRSEMNVSTLELGDSALYLCANRTSGPGEQYFGPGTRLTVT.